The 25 T cell receptor beta chains presented below share a single source sample, sequenced in a study of shared clonotypes between healthy human individuals. Profiling relied on immunoSEQ multiplex PCR, and the TCRdb table lists in-frame clones only, not all of them. The sample holds over a million clones; under 99% are singletons and the top ten take 0.4% to 0.45%. Input material: naive CD4+ T cells sorted from blood. Subset defined: CD45RA+ positively selected. The receptors were sampled from a man in his thirties or forties in good health.

The rearrangement uses TRBV21-1 and TRBJ2-7; the table calls TRBD2, which could not be checked here. TRBV21-1 is a known pseudogene. CDR3 length: 14 amino acids. The CDR3 nucleotides read TGTGCCAGCAGCAAAGCCCGTCCCGCCTACGAGCAGTACTTC. Its translation: CASSKARPAYEQYF.

J is TRBJ2-4 and V is TRBV9; 9 bases agree with TRBD1. Germline V gene lookup returns CDR1 SGDLS and CDR2 YYNGEE. There are 15 residues in the CDR3. V was pared by 0 bases and J by 6 bases, with 4 bases of the junction left unmatched. The CDR3 DNA follows: TGTGCCAGCAGCGTAGGGGGACAGGGTGTAAACATTCAGTACTTC. The encoded protein is CASSVGGQGVNIQYF.

The chain is built from TRBV19 and TRBJ1-5; D is unresolved. Germline CDR1 LNHDA, CDR2 SQIVND (reference sequence). Trimming pared 5 bases from V and 8 bases from J, leaving 22 bases between. CDR3 length: 16 amino acids. The CDR3 nucleotides are TGTGCCAGTAGTGACCCGGGCGGCCCGAGGTTGAAGCCCCAGCATTTT. The encoded protein is CASSDPGGPRLKPQHF. The full variable domain, its missing parts supplied by reference TRBV19 and TRBJ1-5, is DGGITQSPKYLFRKEGQNVTLSCEQNLNHDAMYWYRQDPGQGLRLIYYSQIVNDFQKGDIAEGYSVSREKKESFPLTVTSAQKNPTAFYLCASSDPGGPRLKPQHFGDGTRLSIL.

Remarks on this clone: Other DNA sequences in this sample translate to the same CDR3. The J gene is TRBJ2-2, the V gene TRBV9; the D is unclear. CDR3 size: 14 residues. Trimming shortened V by 0 bases and J by 4 bases, and 7 bases separated the two germline ends. In germline, CDR1 is SGDLS, CDR2 YYNGEE. Here the CDR3 reads CASSVARVTGELFF. In DNA form, the CDR3 reads TGTGCCAGCAGCGTAGCTCGGGTCACCGGGGAGCTGTTTTTT.

This sequence joins TRBV5-1 and TRBJ1-5, with 8 positions matching TRBD1. The germline CDR1 and CDR2 sequences are SGHRS and YFSETQ. The ends lost 4 bases at V and 4 bases at J; junction bases unmatched: 4. The length of the CDR3 is 14 residues. The CDR3 protein is CASSLTGANQPQHF. DNA of the CDR3: TGCGCCAGCAGCCTGACAGGGGCTAATCAGCCCCAGCATTTT.

The chain is built from TRBV29-1 and TRBJ2-3; TRBD2 matches 9 bases. CDR3 length: 14 amino acids. Germline V gene sequence: CDR1 SQVTM, CDR2 ANQGSEA. Unmatched junction bases numbered 4, after V lost 4 bases and J lost 2 bases. CDR3 nucleotide sequence: TGCAGCGTTGGCGGCGGGAGGGCCACAGATACGCAGTATTTT. This encodes CSVGGGRATDTQYF.

This clone was counted a single time. V is TRBV18 and J is TRBJ2-1, with D perhaps matching TRBD2 (5 bases). Trimming removed 2 bases from V and 8 bases from J, with 13 bases in between. Germline values: CDR1 KGHSH, CDR2 LQKENI. The CDR3 runs 14 residues. CDR3 residues: CASSPKAREHEQFF. CDR3 sequence (DNA): TGTGCCAGCTCACCAAAGGCTAGGGAGCATGAGCAGTTCTTC.

This CDR3 is CASSLTAIADYNEQFF. DNA of the CDR3: TGTGCCAGCAGCCTTACCGCGATAGCGGATTACAATGAGCAGTTCTTC. V gene TRBV7-2 combines with J gene TRBJ2-1; tentative D call: TRBD2 (6 bases). The CDR3 has 16 residues. Trimming took off 5 bases at V and 4 bases at J, with 18 bases between the two ends. Germline V lookup: CDR1 SGHTA, CDR2 FQGNSA. Full variable domain (remainder filled in from reference TRBV7-2 and TRBJ2-1): GAGVSQSPSNKVTEKGKDVELRCDPISGHTALYWYRQSLGQGLEFLIYFQGNSAPDKSGLPSDRFSAERTGGSVSTLTIQRTQQEDSAVYLCASSLTAIADYNEQFFGPGTRLTVL.

This chain links TRBV7-9 with TRBJ2-1; D may be TRBD2 (6 bases). The CDR3 consists of 13 residues. Trimming left V 5 bases short and J 8 bases short, with 13 bases between. The germline gives CDR1 SEHNR, CDR2 FQNEAQ (reference sequence). In nucleotides, the CDR3 is TGTGCCAGCAGCGTCGCTAGCGCGCATGAGCAGTTCTTC. Its protein is CASSVASAHEQFF.

This chain connects TRBV15 to TRBJ1-4, with D possibly matching TRBD1 (5 bases). Germline values: CDR1 LNHNV, CDR2 YYDKDF (reference sequence). V was cut by 4 bases and J by 3 bases, with 12 bases left in between. The CDR3 is 15 amino acids. The CDR3 sequence: CATSIRRGPNEKLFF. DNA for the CDR3: TGTGCCACCAGCATAAGGAGGGGACCTAATGAAAAACTGTTTTTT.

V is TRBV28 and J is TRBJ2-1; 7 nucleotides agree with TRBD2. Germline CDR1 and CDR2: MDHEN and SYDVKM. V dropped 5 bases and J dropped 7; count of bases not matched to a gene: 20. The CDR3 spans 18 residues. Here the CDR3 reads CASSPNPPGRFPGNEQFF. The CDR3 DNA follows: TGTGCCAGCAGTCCCAATCCTCCCGGGAGGTTCCCGGGTAATGAGCAGTTCTTC.

This clone showed up just once. V and J are TRBV30 and TRBJ2-7, with 7 bases that match TRBD1. V dropped 3 bases and J dropped 2; count of bases not matched to a gene: 10. This CDR3 comprises 15 residues. The germline V gene has CDR1 GTSNPN and CDR2 SVGIG (reference sequence). The CDR3 DNA is TGTGCCTGGAGGGTGACAGGGATCTTACCCTACGAGCAGTACTTC. Translation gives CAWRVTGILPYEQYF.

J is TRBJ2-7 and V is TRBV4-3; D may be TRBD1 or TRBD2 (5 bases each). The germline V gene has CDR1 LGHNA and CDR2 YSLEER. CDR3 size: 15 residues. Deletions cut 1 base from V and 4 bases from J, with 14 bases between. CDR3: CASSQAPDGGYEQYF. In nucleotides, the CDR3 is TGCGCCAGCAGCCAAGCCCCGGATGGGGGATACGAGCAGTACTTC.

The chain has TRBV27 and TRBJ2-7, with D uncertain. The CDR3 is 14 amino acids. CDR1 and CDR2 from the germline V gene are MNHEY and SMNVEV (reference sequence). V was trimmed by 2 bases and J by 8 bases, leaving 16 bases between them. The CDR3 nucleotides read TGTGCCAGCAGTTTAGACGGATACTATGGGCAGCAGTACTTC. Translating gives CASSLDGYYGQQYF.

This clone was detected only once. The V gene is TRBV6-1, the J gene TRBJ1-2; no firm D call. Trimming stripped 4 bases from V and 4 bases from J, with 7 bases between. Germline V lookup: CDR1 MNHNS, CDR2 SASEGT. This CDR3 contains 12 residues. For the CDR3, the DNA is TGTGCCAGCAGTGTCGACATCTATGGCTACACCTTC. This sequence encodes CASSVDIYGYTF.

The rearrangement links TRBV18 to TRBJ1-3, with 11 positions matching TRBD1. In germline, CDR1 is KGHSH, CDR2 LQKENI. The CDR3 covers 17 residues. Trimming at V came to 3 bases and at J to 2 bases, leaving 6 bases not matched to a gene. Here the CDR3 reads CASSPGTGGTAGNTIYF. The CDR3 coding sequence is TGTGCCAGCTCACCGGGGACAGGGGGGACAGCTGGAAACACCATATATTTT.

This clone came up once. This sequence joins TRBV7-2 and TRBJ2-7; D is possibly TRBD2 (5 bases). Germline V gives CDR1 SGHTA, CDR2 FQGNSA. V lost 4 bases, J lost 0 bases, and 10 bases lay in between. The CDR3 length is 14 residues. CDR3 residues: CASSWREGSYEQYF. The CDR3 bases are TGTGCCAGCAGCTGGCGAGAGGGCTCCTACGAGCAGTACTTC.

The count of this clone is one. The V and J genes are TRBV6-4 and TRBJ2-1; D uncertain. The germline gives CDR1 MRHNA, CDR2 SNTAGT. This CDR3 region has 17 residues. V lost 4 bases to trimming and J lost 2 bases, with 18 bases between them. The CDR3 protein is CASSAWEGAPPYNEQFF. DNA of the CDR3: TGTGCCAGCAGTGCGTGGGAAGGCGCTCCACCCTACAATGAGCAGTTCTTC.

The rearrangement uses TRBV9 and TRBJ2-7, with 12 bases lining up with TRBD2. Germline assignment: CDR1 SGDLS and CDR2 YYNGEE. This CDR3 contains 15 residues. The V gene end was trimmed by 4 bases and the J gene end by 2 bases; junction bases not matched to a gene: 4. CDR3 nucleotides: TGTGCCAGCAGCCTCGGGACTAGCGGGCCCTACGAGCAGTACTTC. This translates into CASSLGTSGPYEQYF.

In this sample, this clone turned up once. The chain links TRBV11-3 to TRBJ2-7; the D call may be TRBD1 or TRBD2 (6 bases each). The V end was cut by 3 bases, the J end by 0 bases, with 9 bases between. This CDR3 has 14 residues. Per germline, CDR1 SGHNT and CDR2 YENEEA. The CDR3 coding sequence is TGTGCCAGCAGCTTGGGGGGCTACTCCTACGAGCAGTACTTC. Translating it yields CASSLGGYSYEQYF.

The chain joins TRBV18 to TRBJ1-4; weak D call: TRBD1 (6 bases). The V end lost 2 bases, the J end lost 2 bases, and 15 bases lay between the germline ends. Germline assignment: CDR1 KGHSH and CDR2 LQKENI. The CDR3 length is 17 residues. This CDR3 reads CASSPYAPQGTNEKLFF. In DNA form, the CDR3 reads TGTGCCAGCTCACCATACGCTCCACAGGGTACTAATGAAAAACTGTTTTTT. Together with reference TRBV18 and TRBJ1-4, the CDR3 gives the full variable domain: NAGVMQNPRHLVRRRGQEARLRCSPMKGHSHVYWYRQLPEEGLKFMVYLQKENIIDESGMPKERFSAEFPKEGPSILRIQQVVRGDSAAYFCASSPYAPQGTNEKLFFGSGTQLSVL.

The chain employs TRBV7-2 and TRBJ1-2; 8 bases are shared with TRBD1. The J segment lost 6 bases and the V segment lost 1 base, leaving 7 bases of the junction unmatched. CDR3 length: 15 residues. In germline, CDR1 is SGHTA, CDR2 FQGNSA. The CDR3 DNA sequence: TGTGCCAGCAGCTTAGACGGCAGGGGGCGTGATGGCTACACCTTC. Translation: CASSLDGRGRDGYTF.

Worth noting for this clone: The same CDR3 is also encoded by other DNA sequences in this sample. The chain links TRBV18 to TRBJ2-1, with D unclear. The CDR3 contains 12 residues. The V end lost 1 base, the J end lost 9 bases, and 7 bases lay between the germline ends. Germline CDR1 reads KGHSH; CDR2 reads LQKENI. In DNA, the CDR3 is TGTGCCAGCTCACCACGTTTGGGTGAGCAGTTCTTC. Residues: CASSPRLGEQFF.

V usage is TRBV2 and J usage is TRBJ2-7; D call uncertain. V lost 8 bases to trimming and J lost 0 bases, with 5 bases between them. The CDR3 runs 11 residues. Germline lookup yields CDR1 SNHLY and CDR2 FYNNEI. The chain's CDR3 is CASRDSYEQYF. The CDR3 coding sequence is TGTGCCAGCCGAGACTCCTACGAGCAGTACTTC.

V is TRBV4-2 and J is TRBJ1-1; D ambiguous. This CDR3 has 16 residues. Germline V gives CDR1 LGHNA, CDR2 YNFKEQ. With 0 bases removed from V and 6 bases from J, the gap between germline ends came to 17 bases. Here the CDR3 DNA reads TGTGCCAGCAGCCAAGATCAGGTGGGCCGCGGAGCTGAAGCTTTCTTT. It yields the protein CASSQDQVGRGAEAFF.